The 20 T cell receptor beta chains reported below all come from one sample, sequenced in a study of T cell responses to AZD1222 COVID-19 vaccine. Assay: immunoSEQ multiplex PCR; the TCRdb copy retains only in-frame clones and omits some. The data contain 90,000 to 120,000 clones, 70% to 90% of them singletons. The starting material was peripheral blood, obtained 28 days after the second AZD1222 dose. Receptors originate from an adult who received the AZD1222 COVID-19 vaccine.

J is TRBJ2-7 and V is TRBV10-3; tentatively, D is TRBD2 (6 bases). CDR1 is ENHRY and CDR2 is SYGVKD in the germline V gene. This CDR3 has 17 residues. V was cut by 0 bases and J by 0 bases, with 15 bases left in between. CDR3 in amino acids: CAISESGRGSSSYEQYF. CDR3 bases: TGTGCCATCAGTGAGTCGGGTCGGGGGTCCTCCTCCTACGAGCAGTACTTC.

The CDR3 nucleotides read TGTGCCAGCAGCTTCGGATTGAACACTGAAGCTTTCTTT. Protein sequence: CASSFGLNTEAFF. This chain uses TRBV11-1 with TRBJ1-1; D uncertain. The germline CDR1 and CDR2 sequences are SGHAT and FQDESV (reference sequence). Trimming cost V 3 bases and J 0 bases, with 5 bases left between them. This CDR3 is 13 amino acids long.

This chain joins TRBV25-1 and TRBJ2-5, with TRBD2 identical over 8 bases. The CDR3 is 15 residues long. V lost 8 bases and J lost 5; bases outside the gene matches: 13. Germline V CDR1 and CDR2: MGHDK, SYGVNS. The CDR3 reads CASAYGAGGSETQYF. CDR3 DNA sequence: TGTGCCAGCGCCTATGGCGCGGGGGGTTCTGAGACCCAGTACTTC.

The chain joins TRBV29-1 to TRBJ2-7; 8 nucleotides match TRBD1. This CDR3 region has 13 residues. Unmatched junction bases numbered 7, after V lost 6 bases and J lost 3 bases. From germline, CDR1 is SQVTM and CDR2 ANQGSEA. DNA of the CDR3: TGCAGCGTCGTGACAGGGGAGGACTACGAGCAGTACTTC. Translation: CSVVTGEDYEQYF.

V is TRBV4-3 and J is TRBJ1-5; no firm D call. The germline V gene has CDR1 LGHNA and CDR2 YSLEER. Trimming stripped 0 bases from V and 2 bases from J, with 14 bases between. This CDR3 contains 17 residues. Here the CDR3 DNA reads TGCGCCAGCAGCCAAGATCTGTGGCGGGGAGGCAATCAGCCCCAGCATTTT. Protein sequence: CASSQDLWRGGNQPQHF.

This clone has only one observation. This sequence joins TRBV14 and TRBJ2-7; no definite D call. V was cut by 1 base and J by 3 bases, with 4 bases left in between. The CDR3 is 12 residues long. The germline V gene has CDR1 SGHDN and CDR2 FVKESK. The CDR3 reads CASSQVRYEQYF. CDR3 bases: TGTGCCAGCAGCCAAGTGCGCTACGAGCAGTACTTC.

About this clone: This same CDR3 is encoded by further DNA sequences in the sample. This sequence joins TRBV7-3 and TRBJ2-2; D gene ambiguous. Trimming left V 5 bases short and J 5 bases short, with 3 bases between. The CDR3 contains 11 residues. Looked up from germline, CDR1 is SGHTA and CDR2 is FQGTGA. The CDR3 region is CASSLTGELFF. The CDR3 DNA is TGTGCCAGCAGCCTTACCGGGGAGCTGTTTTTT.

The chain links TRBV6-5 to TRBJ1-5; D is uncertain. The V end lost 7 bases, the J end lost 1 base, and 11 bases lay between the germline ends. Germline values: CDR1 MNHEY, CDR2 SVGAGI. This CDR3 has 14 residues. CDR3 protein: CASIPITSNQPQHF. The CDR3 region has the DNA TGTGCCAGCATTCCTATCACCAGCAATCAGCCCCAGCATTTT.

The gene calls are TRBV3-1 (or the pseudogene TRBV3-2) and TRBJ2-7, with 8 positions matching TRBD1. CDR3 size: 16 residues. The germline V gene encodes CDR1 LGHDT and CDR2 YNNKEL (reference sequence). V lost 6 bases, J lost 4 bases, and 14 bases stayed unmatched. CDR3 region: CASRPRGTGKEYEQYF. CDR3 in DNA: TGTGCCAGCAGACCAAGGGGGACAGGAAAGGAATACGAGCAGTACTTC.

The CDR3 DNA reads TGTGCCAGCAGCCGTACAGGGCTCTCTGGAAACACCATATATTTT. This sequence encodes CASSRTGLSGNTIYF. V usage is TRBV28 and J usage is TRBJ1-3; the D gene is possibly TRBD1 (6 bases). CDR1 and CDR2 from the germline V gene are MDHEN and SYDVKM. Deletions cut 6 bases from V and 0 bases from J, with 12 bases between. The CDR3 length is 15 residues.

This chain uses TRBV10-3 with TRBJ2-6; 7 nucleotides line up with TRBD1. This CDR3 has 17 residues. J lost 0 bases, V lost 5 bases, and 7 bases had no gene match. The V gene's germline CDR1 is ENHRY and CDR2 SYGVKD. CDR3 nucleotides: TGTGCCATCAGTTCGGGACAGTTTAGCTCTGGGGCCAACGTCCTGACTTTC. Protein: CAISSGQFSSGANVLTF.

The chain couples TRBV28 to TRBJ1-2, with D uncertain. Germline assignment: CDR1 MDHEN and CDR2 SYDVKM. The CDR3 is 13 residues long. Between the trimmed V and J ends, which lost 11 bases and 4 bases, there was a span of 17 bases. The CDR3, as DNA: TGTGCCTCAAAAGACCCCGGTCGCTATGGCTACACCTTC. As protein: CASKDPGRYGYTF.

The rearrangement uses TRBV7-2 and TRBJ2-3; 7 positions match TRBD1. Trimming cost V 3 bases and J 11 bases; bases outside gene matches: 11. The germline gives CDR1 SGHTA, CDR2 FQGNSA. CDR3 length: 14 amino acids. CDR3 sequence reads: CASSFSDRPYGQYF. CDR3 in DNA: TGTGCCAGCAGCTTCTCGGACAGGCCCTATGGGCAGTATTTT.

This chain joins TRBV5-1 and TRBJ1-2; TRBD1 matches 7 bases. CDR1 is SGHRS and CDR2 is YFSETQ in the germline V gene. With V trimmed by 7 bases and J by 4 bases, 4 bases remained unmatched. The CDR3 spans 12 residues. This chain's CDR3 is CASSRDSYGYTF. CDR3 sequence (DNA): TGCGCCAGCTCCAGGGACAGCTATGGCTACACCTTC. Full variable domain (missing parts from reference TRBV5-1 and TRBJ1-2): KAGVTQTPRYLIKTRGQQVTLSCSPISGHRSVSWYQQTPGQGLQFLFEYFSETQRNKGNFPGRFSGRQFSNSRSEMNVSTLELGDSALYLCASSRDSYGYTFGSGTRLTVV.

The genes are TRBV5-1 and TRBJ2-7; 8 nucleotides match TRBD2. There are 14 residues in the CDR3. In germline, CDR1 is SGHRS, CDR2 YFSETQ. With 5 bases clipped from V and 1 base from J, the junction kept 5 bases outside the gene matches. CDR3 sequence: CASSSSGGSYEQYF. In DNA form, the CDR3 reads TGCGCCAGCAGTTCCTCGGGGGGGTCCTACGAGCAGTACTTC.

The gene calls are TRBV4-1 and TRBJ1-2; D gene unclear. The germline V and J ends were trimmed by 0 bases and 1 base, with 12 bases remaining between them. Germline values: CDR1 MGHRA, CDR2 YSYEKL. The CDR3 runs 16 residues. CDR3 sequence (DNA): TGCGCCAGCAGCCAAGATGAGGGCCGAAATAACTATGGCTACACCTTC. It yields the protein CASSQDEGRNNYGYTF.

The chain uses TRBV6-5 and TRBJ2-3; perhaps TRBD1 as D (8 bases). This CDR3 spans 14 amino acids. Germline V lookup: CDR1 MNHEY, CDR2 SVGAGI. Trimming pared 5 bases from V and 4 bases from J, leaving 13 bases between. CDR3 residues: CASSPTGGADTQYF. The CDR3, as DNA: TGTGCCAGCAGTCCAACAGGGGGGGCAGATACGCAGTATTTT.

The chain recombines TRBV28 with TRBJ1-5; D not certain. Trimming took 2 bases from V and 9 from J, leaving 20 bases between them. The CDR3 has 16 amino acids. The germline V gene has CDR1 MDHEN and CDR2 SYDVKM. The CDR3 here is CASSLTLPRGDPPQHF. DNA of the CDR3: TGTGCCAGCAGTTTAACCTTGCCACGCGGGGATCCGCCCCAGCATTTT.

This clone was detected a few times. The V and J genes are TRBV19 and TRBJ2-7, with 8 bases that match TRBD1. J gave up 2 bases and V 5 bases, and 8 bases lay outside the gene matches. Germline V CDR1 and CDR2: LNHDA, SQIVND (reference sequence). This CDR3 is built from 15 residues. CDR3 sequence: CASSGTGTGPYEQYF. The CDR3 region has the DNA TGTGCCAGTAGTGGCACCGGGACAGGTCCCTACGAGCAGTACTTC.

This clone was counted only a few times. The chain joins TRBV19 to TRBJ2-2; 10 bases align to TRBD1. With V trimmed by 6 bases and J by 7 bases, 5 bases remained unmatched. From germline, CDR1 is LNHDA and CDR2 SQIVND (reference sequence). The CDR3 has 14 residues. The CDR3 coding sequence is TGTGCCAGTAGCCGGACAGGGGGAGGCGGGGAGCTGTTTTTT. Its translation: CASSRTGGGGELFF.